The next 17 T cell receptor beta chains were all read from a single sample in a study of cytomegalovirus exposure and HLA in healthy donors. This PCR relied on a set of 60 Vbeta primers and 13 Jbeta primers. The method was immunoSEQ multiplex PCR; TCRdb's version includes in-frame clones alone and lacks a portion of them. This listing includes tens of thousands of clones. Sequenced input: PBMCs. The receptors stem from a male donor in good health and CMV-seropositive.

The V and J genes are TRBV2 and TRBJ1-1; D is perhaps TRBD1 (5 bases). The germline V and J ends were trimmed by 4 bases and 7 bases, with 13 bases remaining between them. In germline, CDR1 is SNHLY, CDR2 FYNNEI. The CDR3 loop spans 13 amino acids. Here the CDR3 reads CASSVNLDSEAFF. DNA of the CDR3: TGTGCCAGCAGTGTTAATCTCGACAGTGAAGCTTTCTTT. Based on the CDR3 plus reference TRBV2 and TRBJ1-1, the full variable domain is EPEVTQTPSHQVTQMGQEVILRCVPISNHLYFYWYRQILGQKVEFLVSFYNNEISEKSEIFDDQFSVERPDGSNFTLKIRSTKLEDSAMYFCASSVNLDSEAFFGQGTRLTVV.

J is TRBJ2-7 and V is TRBV5-1; D call uncertain. The CDR3 has 14 amino acids. V dropped 4 bases and J dropped 2 bases, with 13 bases sitting between them. Germline loops: CDR1 SGHRS, CDR2 YFSETQ. The CDR3 DNA reads as TGCGCCAGCAGCCGAACACAGAACACCTACGAGCAGTACTTC. As protein: CASSRTQNTYEQYF.

J is TRBJ2-1 and V is TRBV29-1; D possibly corresponds to TRBD1 (5 bases). V was shortened by 7 bases and J by 5 bases, with 24 bases between the two germline ends. There are 16 residues in the CDR3. Germline V CDR1 and CDR2: SQVTM, ANQGSEA. The CDR3 DNA is TGCAGCGCAATCCCCCAAGGGGCTTTTGTAAACAATGAGCAGTTCTTC. Amino acids: CSAIPQGAFVNNEQFF.

The CDR3 loop is CAWSAGTAGNQPQHF. The CDR3 DNA reads as TGTGCCTGGAGCGCCGGGACAGCTGGAAATCAGCCCCAGCATTTT. The J gene is TRBJ1-5, the V gene TRBV30, with 7 bases that match TRBD1. From germline, CDR1 is GTSNPN and CDR2 SVGIG (reference sequence). Trimming took 3 bases from V and 4 from J; bases not matched to a gene: 9. This CDR3 comprises 15 residues.

This rearrangement joins TRBV10-3 to TRBJ1-1, with 8 bases that match TRBD1. Trimming removed 10 bases from V and 1 base from J; junction bases left unmatched: 2. From germline, CDR1 is ENHRY and CDR2 SYGVKD. The CDR3 spans 12 residues. The CDR3 loop reads CATQGGNTEAFF. The DNA of the CDR3 is TGTGCCACACAGGGGGGGAACACTGAAGCTTTCTTT.

The chain is built from TRBV13 and TRBJ1-3, with 11 bases lining up with TRBD1. V lost 1 base, J lost 4 bases, and 6 bases stayed unmatched. The CDR3 is 17 residues long. Germline CDR1 is PRHDT and CDR2 is FYEKMQ (reference sequence). In DNA form, the CDR3 reads TGTGCCAGCAGCTTAGACGCAGGACAGGGGGCCGGAAACACCATATATTTT. This gives the protein CASSLDAGQGAGNTIYF.

This rearrangement joins TRBV10-3 to TRBJ2-2; 8 positions match TRBD1. Germline V lookup: CDR1 ENHRY, CDR2 SYGVKD. The junction had 5 bases not matched to a gene; V was cut back by 4 bases and J by 4 bases. The CDR3 runs to 15 residues. This CDR3 reads CAISGTGRTTGELFF. In DNA, the CDR3 is TGTGCCATCAGTGGGACAGGGAGGACCACCGGGGAGCTGTTTTTT.

CDR3 nucleotides: TGTGCCAGCAGCGTAGAAGCTAGCGGAAGCACCTACGAGCAGTACTTC. Its translation is CASSVEASGSTYEQYF. V usage is TRBV9 and J usage is TRBJ2-7; 7 positions match TRBD2. Germline lookup yields CDR1 SGDLS and CDR2 YYNGEE. Trimming at V came to 0 bases and at J to 2 bases, leaving 8 bases not matched to a gene. The CDR3 contains 16 residues. The full variable domain, with the rest looked up from reference TRBV9 and TRBJ2-7, is DSGVTQTPKHLITATGQRVTLRCSPRSGDLSVYWYQQSLDQGLQFLIQYYNGEERAKGNILERFSAQQFPDLHSELNLSSLELGDSALYFCASSVEASGSTYEQYFGPGTRLTVT.

This chain uses TRBV7-2 with TRBJ1-1; no clear D gene. The germline V gene has CDR1 SGHTA and CDR2 FQGNSA. V was clipped by 5 bases and J by 2 bases, with 9 bases between them. The CDR3 totals 13 residues. The CDR3 DNA sequence: TGTGCCAGCAGCCAGTATATAAACACTGAAGCTTTCTTT. The encoded protein is CASSQYINTEAFF.

This sequence joins TRBV6-1 and TRBJ2-3; D ambiguous. Trimming removed 9 bases at V and 0 bases at J, with 13 bases between. Germline loops: CDR1 MNHNS, CDR2 SASEGT. This CDR3 spans 14 amino acids. The CDR3, as DNA: TGTGCCAGTACGCCCGGTCCCAGCACAGATACGCAGTATTTT. Protein: CASTPGPSTDTQYF.

This chain connects TRBV6-5 to TRBJ1-5; a weak D match, TRBD1 (5 bases). The CDR3 spans 13 residues. The V end was cut by 2 bases, the J end by 5 bases, with 7 bases between. The germline CDR1 and CDR2 sequences are MNHEY and SVGAGI. DNA of the CDR3: TGTGCCAGCAGTTACGACAGCTATCAGCCCCAGCATTTT. Translated, it gives CASSYDSYQPQHF.

The chain carries TRBV18 and TRBJ1-4, with no clear D. Germline V lookup: CDR1 KGHSH, CDR2 LQKENI. The CDR3 is 14 residues long. V was trimmed by 3 bases and J by 3 bases, leaving 8 bases between them. In nucleotides, the CDR3 is TGTGCCAGCTCACCGGCCCCAGCTAATGAAAAACTGTTTTTT. It codes for CASSPAPANEKLFF.

This chain joins TRBV30 and TRBJ2-7; TRBD2 aligns across 9 bases. Looked up from germline, CDR1 is GTSNPN and CDR2 is SVGIG (reference sequence). CDR3 length equals 13 residues. The V gene end was trimmed by 3 bases and the J gene end by 7 bases; junction bases not matched to a gene: 7. DNA of the CDR3: TGTGCCTGGAGGGGACTAGCCATTTGGGAGCAGTACTTC. This gives the protein CAWRGLAIWEQYF.

This sequence joins TRBV5-6 and TRBJ1-3; D may be TRBD1 (6 bases). V was cut by 2 bases and J by 4 bases, with 16 bases left in between. Germline V CDR1 and CDR2: SGHDT, YYEEEE. There are 16 residues in the CDR3. The CDR3 spells CASSFYRVDGGNTIYF. CDR3 in DNA: TGTGCCAGCAGCTTTTACAGGGTCGACGGGGGAAACACCATATATTTT.

This chain joins TRBV29-1 and TRBJ2-3; the D gene is possibly TRBD2 (6 bases). V was trimmed by 4 bases and J by 5 bases, leaving 13 bases between them. The CDR3 is made up of 13 amino acids. Germline CDR1 reads SQVTM; CDR2 reads ANQGSEA. The CDR3 DNA reads TGCAGCGTTGGGAACGGGAGTGAAGATACGCAGTATTTT. This gives the protein CSVGNGSEDTQYF.

The chain links TRBV4-1 to TRBJ2-7; TRBD1 aligns across 10 bases. This CDR3 is 14 amino acids long. V shed 4 bases and J 3 bases; nucleotides not matched to a gene: 3. Germline values: CDR1 MGHRA, CDR2 YSYEKL. The DNA of the CDR3 is TGCGCCAGCAGCCCGGGACAGGGGAGCTACGAGCAGTACTTC. It codes for CASSPGQGSYEQYF.

The rearrangement uses TRBV5-1 and TRBJ1-2, with D uncertain. The germline CDR1 and CDR2 sequences are SGHRS and YFSETQ. This CDR3 has 16 residues. V was cut by 3 bases and J by 3 bases, with 18 bases left in between. CDR3 loop: CASSSLGRASDYGYTF. DNA for the CDR3: TGCGCCAGCAGCTCCCTGGGGAGGGCGTCTGACTATGGCTACACCTTC.